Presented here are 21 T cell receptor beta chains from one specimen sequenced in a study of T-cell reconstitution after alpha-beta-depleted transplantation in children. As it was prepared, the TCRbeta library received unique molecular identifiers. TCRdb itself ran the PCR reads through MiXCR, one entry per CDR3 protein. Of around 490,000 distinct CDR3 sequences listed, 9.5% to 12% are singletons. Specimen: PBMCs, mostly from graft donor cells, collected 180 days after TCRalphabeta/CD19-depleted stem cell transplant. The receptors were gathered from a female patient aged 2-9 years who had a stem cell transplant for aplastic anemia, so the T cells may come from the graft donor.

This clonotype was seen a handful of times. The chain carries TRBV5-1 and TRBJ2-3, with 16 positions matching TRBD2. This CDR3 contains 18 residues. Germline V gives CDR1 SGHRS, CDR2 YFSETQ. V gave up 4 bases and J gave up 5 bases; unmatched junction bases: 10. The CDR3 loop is CASSTGLAGGLLGDTQYF. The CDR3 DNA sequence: TGCGCCAGCAGCACGGGACTAGCGGGAGGGCTGCTTGGAGATACGCAGTATTTT. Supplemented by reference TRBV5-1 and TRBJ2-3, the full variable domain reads KAGVTQTPRYLIKTRGQQVTLSCSPISGHRSVSWYQQTPGQGLQFLFEYFSETQRNKGNFPGRFSGRQFSNSRSEMNVSTLELGDSALYLCASSTGLAGGLLGDTQYFGPGTRLTVL.

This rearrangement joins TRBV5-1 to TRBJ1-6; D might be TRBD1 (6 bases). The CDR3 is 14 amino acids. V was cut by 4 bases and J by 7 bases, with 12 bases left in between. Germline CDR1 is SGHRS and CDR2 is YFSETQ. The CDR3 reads CASSAGTPNSPLHF. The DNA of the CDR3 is TGCGCCAGCAGCGCCGGGACACCGAATTCACCCCTCCACTTT.

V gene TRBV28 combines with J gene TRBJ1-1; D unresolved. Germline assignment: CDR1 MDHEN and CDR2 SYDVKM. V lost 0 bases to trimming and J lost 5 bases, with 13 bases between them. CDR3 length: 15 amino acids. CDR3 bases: TGTGCCAGCAGTTTATGGAACAGTGGATATACTGAAGCTTTCTTT. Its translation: CASSLWNSGYTEAFF.

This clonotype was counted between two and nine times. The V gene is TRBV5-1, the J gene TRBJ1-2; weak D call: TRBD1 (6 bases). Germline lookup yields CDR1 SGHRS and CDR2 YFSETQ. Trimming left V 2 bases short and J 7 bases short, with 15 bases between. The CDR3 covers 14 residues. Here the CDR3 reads CASSFASDSGGYTF. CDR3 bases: TGCGCCAGCAGCTTCGCTTCGGACAGCGGTGGCTACACCTTC.

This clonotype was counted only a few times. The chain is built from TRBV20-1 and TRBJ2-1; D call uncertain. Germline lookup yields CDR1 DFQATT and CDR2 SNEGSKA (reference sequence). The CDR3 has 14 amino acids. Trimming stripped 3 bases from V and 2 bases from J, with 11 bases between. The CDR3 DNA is TGCAGTGCTAGTAGGCTGCCAACCTACAATGAGCAGTTCTTC. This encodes CSASRLPTYNEQFF.

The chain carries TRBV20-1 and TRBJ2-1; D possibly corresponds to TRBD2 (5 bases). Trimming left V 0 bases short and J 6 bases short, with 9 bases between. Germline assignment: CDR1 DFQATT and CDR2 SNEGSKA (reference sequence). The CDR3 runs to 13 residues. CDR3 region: CSARDRLTNEQFF. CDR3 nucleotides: TGCAGTGCTAGAGATCGACTAACCAATGAGCAGTTCTTC.

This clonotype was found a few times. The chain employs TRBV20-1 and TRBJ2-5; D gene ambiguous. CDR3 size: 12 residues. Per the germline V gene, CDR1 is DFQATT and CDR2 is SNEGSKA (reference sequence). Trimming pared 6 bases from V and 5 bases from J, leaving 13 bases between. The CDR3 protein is CSAWTQPETQYF. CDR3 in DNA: TGCAGTGCCTGGACGCAGCCCGAGACCCAGTACTTC.

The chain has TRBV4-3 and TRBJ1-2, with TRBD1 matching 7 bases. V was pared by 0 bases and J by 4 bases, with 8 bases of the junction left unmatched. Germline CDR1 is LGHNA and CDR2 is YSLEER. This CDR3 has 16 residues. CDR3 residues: CASSQDWKGASYGYTF. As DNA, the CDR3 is TGCGCCAGCAGCCAAGATTGGAAGGGGGCGAGCTATGGCTACACCTTC.

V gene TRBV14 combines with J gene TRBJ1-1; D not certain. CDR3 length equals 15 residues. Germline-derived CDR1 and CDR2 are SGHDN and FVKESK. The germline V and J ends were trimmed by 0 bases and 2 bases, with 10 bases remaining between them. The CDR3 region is CASSQDLSVNTEAFF. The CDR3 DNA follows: TGTGCCAGCAGCCAAGATTTATCGGTAAACACTGAAGCTTTCTTT.

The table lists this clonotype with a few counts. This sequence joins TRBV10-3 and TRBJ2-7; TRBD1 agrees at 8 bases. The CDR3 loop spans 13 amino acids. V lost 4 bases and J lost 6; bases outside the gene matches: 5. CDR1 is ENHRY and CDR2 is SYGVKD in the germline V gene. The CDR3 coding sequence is TGTGCCATCAGTGTTCAGGGGGCGGGCGAGCAGTACGTC. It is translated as CAISVQGAGEQYV.

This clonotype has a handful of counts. The CDR3 reads CASSLLQGPYEQYF. CDR3 bases: TGTGCCAGCAGCTTGTTACAGGGGCCTTACGAGCAGTACTTC. V is TRBV7-3 and J is TRBJ2-7, with 7 nucleotides matching TRBD1. CDR1 and CDR2 (germline): SGHTA, FQGTGA. Trimming removed 3 bases from V and 4 bases from J; junction bases left unmatched: 6. The CDR3 covers 14 residues.

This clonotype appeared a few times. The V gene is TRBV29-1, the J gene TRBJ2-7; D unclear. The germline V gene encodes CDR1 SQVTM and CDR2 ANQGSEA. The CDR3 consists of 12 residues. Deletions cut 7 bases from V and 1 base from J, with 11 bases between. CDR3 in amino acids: CSAMTPSYEQYF. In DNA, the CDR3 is TGCAGCGCCATGACACCATCCTACGAGCAGTACTTC.

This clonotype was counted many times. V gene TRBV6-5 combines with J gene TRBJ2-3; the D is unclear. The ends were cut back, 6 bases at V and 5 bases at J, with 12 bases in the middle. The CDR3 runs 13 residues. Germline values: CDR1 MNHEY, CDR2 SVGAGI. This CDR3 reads CASRLPGVDTQYF. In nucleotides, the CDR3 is TGTGCCAGCAGGCTCCCTGGAGTAGATACGCAGTATTTT.

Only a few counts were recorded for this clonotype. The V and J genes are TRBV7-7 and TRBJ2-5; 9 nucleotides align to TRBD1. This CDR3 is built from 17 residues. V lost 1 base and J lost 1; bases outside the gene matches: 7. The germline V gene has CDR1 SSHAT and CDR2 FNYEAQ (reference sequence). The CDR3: CASSLVCLDRGQETQYF. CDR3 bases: TGTGCCAGCAGCTTAGTCTGTTTGGACAGGGGCCAAGAGACCCAGTACTTC. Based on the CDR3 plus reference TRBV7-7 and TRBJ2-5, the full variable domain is GAGVSQSPRYKVTKRGQDVTLRCDPISSHATLYWYQQALGQGPEFLTYFNYEAQPDKSGLPSDRFSAERPEGSISTLTIQRTEQRDSAMYRCASSLVCLDRGQETQYFGPGTRLLVL.

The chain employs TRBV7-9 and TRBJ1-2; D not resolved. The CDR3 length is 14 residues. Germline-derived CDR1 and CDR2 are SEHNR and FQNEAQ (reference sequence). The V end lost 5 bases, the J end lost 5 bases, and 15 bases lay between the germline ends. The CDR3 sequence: CASSPTGDHYGYTF. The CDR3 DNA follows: TGTGCCAGCAGCCCCACCGGAGACCATTATGGCTACACCTTC.

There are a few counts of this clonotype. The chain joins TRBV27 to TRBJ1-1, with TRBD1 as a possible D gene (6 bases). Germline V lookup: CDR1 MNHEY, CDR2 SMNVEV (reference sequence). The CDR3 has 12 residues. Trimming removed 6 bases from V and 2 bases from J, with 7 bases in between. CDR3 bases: TGTGCCAGCAGGGGACACAACACTGAAGCTTTCTTT. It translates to CASRGHNTEAFF.

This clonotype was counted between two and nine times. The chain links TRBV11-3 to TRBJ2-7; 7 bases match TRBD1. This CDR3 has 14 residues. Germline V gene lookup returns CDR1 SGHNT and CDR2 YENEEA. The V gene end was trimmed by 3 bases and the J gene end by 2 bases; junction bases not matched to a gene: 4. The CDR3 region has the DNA TGTGCCAGCAGCTTCCGGACAGGACCCTACGAGCAGTACGTC. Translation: CASSFRTGPYEQYV.

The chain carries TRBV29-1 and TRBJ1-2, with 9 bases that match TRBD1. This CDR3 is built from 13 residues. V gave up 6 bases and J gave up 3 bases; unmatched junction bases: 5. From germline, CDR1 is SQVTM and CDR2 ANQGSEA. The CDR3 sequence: CSVSQGADYGYTF. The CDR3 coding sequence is TGCAGCGTCTCACAGGGGGCGGACTATGGCTACACCTTC.

The CDR3 DNA is TGTGCCAGCAGTGACCTAGCAAGAAGCACAGATACGCAGTATTTT. It yields the protein CASSDLARSTDTQYF. The chain joins TRBV6-1 to TRBJ2-3; perhaps TRBD2 as D (5 bases). The length of the CDR3 is 15 residues. Trimming shortened V by 3 bases and J by 0 bases, and 10 bases separated the two germline ends. Germline-derived CDR1 and CDR2 are MNHNS and SASEGT.

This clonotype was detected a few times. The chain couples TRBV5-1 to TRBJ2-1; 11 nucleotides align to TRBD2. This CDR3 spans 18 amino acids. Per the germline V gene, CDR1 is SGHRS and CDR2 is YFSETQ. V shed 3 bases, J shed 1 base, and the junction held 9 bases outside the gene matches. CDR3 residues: CASSWGTSGRSSYNEQFF. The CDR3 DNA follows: TGCGCCAGCAGCTGGGGAACTAGCGGGAGATCGTCCTACAATGAGCAGTTCTTC.

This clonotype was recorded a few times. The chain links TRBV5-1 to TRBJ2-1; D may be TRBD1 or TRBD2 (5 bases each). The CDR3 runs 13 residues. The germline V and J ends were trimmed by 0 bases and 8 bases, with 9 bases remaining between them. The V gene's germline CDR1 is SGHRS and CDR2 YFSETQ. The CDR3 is CASSLDRGDEQFF. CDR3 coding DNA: TGCGCCAGCAGCTTGGATAGGGGAGATGAGCAGTTCTTC. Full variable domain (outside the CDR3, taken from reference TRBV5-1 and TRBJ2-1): KAGVTQTPRYLIKTRGQQVTLSCSPISGHRSVSWYQQTPGQGLQFLFEYFSETQRNKGNFPGRFSGRQFSNSRSEMNVSTLELGDSALYLCASSLDRGDEQFFGPGTRLTVL.